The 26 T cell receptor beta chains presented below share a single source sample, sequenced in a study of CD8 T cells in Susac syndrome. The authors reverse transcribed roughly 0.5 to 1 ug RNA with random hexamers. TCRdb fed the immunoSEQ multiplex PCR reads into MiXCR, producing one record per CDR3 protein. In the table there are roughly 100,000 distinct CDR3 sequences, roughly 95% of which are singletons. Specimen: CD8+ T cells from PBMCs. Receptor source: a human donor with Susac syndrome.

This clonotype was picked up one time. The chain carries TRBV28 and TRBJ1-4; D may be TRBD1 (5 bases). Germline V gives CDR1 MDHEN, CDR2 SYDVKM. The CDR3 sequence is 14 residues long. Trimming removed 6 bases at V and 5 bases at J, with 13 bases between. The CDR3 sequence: CASRAQGGNEKLFF. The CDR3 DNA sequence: TGTGCCAGCAGAGCCCAGGGTGGGAATGAAAAACTGTTTTTT.

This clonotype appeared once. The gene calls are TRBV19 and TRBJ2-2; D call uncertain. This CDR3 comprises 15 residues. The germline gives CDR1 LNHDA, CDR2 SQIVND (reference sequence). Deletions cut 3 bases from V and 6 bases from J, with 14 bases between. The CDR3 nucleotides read TGTGCCAGTAGTATGGATCTCCTCTCCGCCGGGGAGCTGTTTTTT. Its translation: CASSMDLLSAGELFF.

The CDR3 DNA reads TGCAGCGTTGACCTAGCGGTAGGGGAGACCCAGTACTTC. Its protein is CSVDLAVGETQYF. The chain is built from TRBV29-1 and TRBJ2-5, with 7 bases matching TRBD2. This CDR3 is 13 amino acids long. CDR1 is SQVTM and CDR2 is ANQGSEA in the germline V gene. V trimming: 3 bases; J trimming: 5 bases; junction bases outside the gene matches: 6.

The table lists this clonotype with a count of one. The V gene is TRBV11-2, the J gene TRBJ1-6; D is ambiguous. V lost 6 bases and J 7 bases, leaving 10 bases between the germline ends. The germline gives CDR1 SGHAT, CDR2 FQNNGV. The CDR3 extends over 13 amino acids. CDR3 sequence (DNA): TGTGCCAGCAGACGGGGTCAAAATTCACCCCTCCACTTT. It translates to CASRRGQNSPLHF.

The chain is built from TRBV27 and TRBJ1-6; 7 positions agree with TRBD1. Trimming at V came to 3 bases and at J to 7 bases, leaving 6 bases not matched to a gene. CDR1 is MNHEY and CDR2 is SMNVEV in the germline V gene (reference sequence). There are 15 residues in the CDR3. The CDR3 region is CASSFLTGSNSPLHF. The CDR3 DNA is TGTGCCAGCAGTTTTTTGACAGGGTCGAATTCACCCCTCCACTTT.

CDR3 sequence: CASSLGTGPEAFF. The CDR3 region has the DNA TGTGCCAGCAGTTTAGGAACAGGCCCCGAAGCTTTCTTT. The chain has TRBV12-3 or TRBV12-4 and TRBJ1-1; D is possibly TRBD1 (5 bases). This CDR3 has 13 residues. Trimming removed 1 base at V and 8 bases at J, with 11 bases between.

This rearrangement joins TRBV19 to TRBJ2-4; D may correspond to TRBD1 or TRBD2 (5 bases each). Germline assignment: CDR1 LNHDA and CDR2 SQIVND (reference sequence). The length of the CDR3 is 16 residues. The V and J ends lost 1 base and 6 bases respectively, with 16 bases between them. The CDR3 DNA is TGTGCCAGTAGTATAGTACCCGGGACGGTGGGAAACATTCAGTACTTC. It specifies CASSIVPGTVGNIQYF.

The CDR3 spells CASSFHPGPDYEQYF. The CDR3, as DNA: TGTGCCAGCAGCTTTCACCCGGGACCGGATTACGAGCAGTACTTC. The V gene is TRBV5-6, the J gene TRBJ2-7, with D perhaps assigned TRBD1 or TRBD2 (5 bases each). The CDR3 has 15 amino acids. In germline, CDR1 is SGHDT, CDR2 YYEEEE. Deletions cut 2 bases from V and 4 bases from J, with 16 bases between.

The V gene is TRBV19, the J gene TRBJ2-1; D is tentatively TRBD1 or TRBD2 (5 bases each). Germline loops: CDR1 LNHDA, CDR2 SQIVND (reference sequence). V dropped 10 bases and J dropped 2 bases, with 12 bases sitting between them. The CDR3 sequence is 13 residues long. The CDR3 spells CATRGDAYNEQFF. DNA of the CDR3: TGTGCCACCCGTGGGGACGCCTACAATGAGCAGTTCTTC.

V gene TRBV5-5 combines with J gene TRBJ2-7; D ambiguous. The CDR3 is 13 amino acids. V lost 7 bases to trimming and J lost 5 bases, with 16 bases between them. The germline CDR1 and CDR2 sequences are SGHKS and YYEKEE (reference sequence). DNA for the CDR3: TGTGCCAGCGTTCGCTTTCCGTCCGACGAGCAGTACTTC. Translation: CASVRFPSDEQYF.

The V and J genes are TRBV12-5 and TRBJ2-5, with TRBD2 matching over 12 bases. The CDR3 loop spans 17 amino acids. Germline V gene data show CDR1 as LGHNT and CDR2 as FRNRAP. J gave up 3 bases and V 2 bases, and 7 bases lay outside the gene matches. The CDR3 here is CASGLTLRLAGEETQYF. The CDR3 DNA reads TGTGCTAGTGGTTTGACCCTCCGACTAGCGGGGGAAGAGACCCAGTACTTC.

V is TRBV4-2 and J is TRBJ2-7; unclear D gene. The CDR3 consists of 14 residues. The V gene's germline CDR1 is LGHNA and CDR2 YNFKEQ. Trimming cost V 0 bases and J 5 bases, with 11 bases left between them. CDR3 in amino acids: CASSQDMMMDEQYF. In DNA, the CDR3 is TGTGCCAGCAGCCAAGACATGATGATGGACGAGCAGTACTTC.

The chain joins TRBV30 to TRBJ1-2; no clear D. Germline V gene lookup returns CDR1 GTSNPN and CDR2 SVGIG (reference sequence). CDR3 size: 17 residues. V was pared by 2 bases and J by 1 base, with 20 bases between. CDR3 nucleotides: TGTGCCTGGAGTCCTCCTCCAGGCCCCGTCTTTAACTATGGCTACACCTTC. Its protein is CAWSPPPGPVFNYGYTF.

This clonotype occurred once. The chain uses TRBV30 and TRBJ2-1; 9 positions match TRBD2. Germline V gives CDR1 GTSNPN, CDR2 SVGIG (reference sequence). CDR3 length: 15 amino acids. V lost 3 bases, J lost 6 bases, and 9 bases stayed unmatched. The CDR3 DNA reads TGTGCCTGGAGCCTAGCGGGGCCCGGCAGCAATGAGCAGTTCTTC. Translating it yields CAWSLAGPGSNEQFF. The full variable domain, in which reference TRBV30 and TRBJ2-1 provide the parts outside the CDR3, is SQTIHQWPATLVQPVGSPLSLECTVEGTSNPNLYWYRQAAGRGLQLLFYSVGIGQISSEVPQNLSASRPQDRQFILSSKKLLLSDSGFYLCAWSLAGPGSNEQFFGPGTRLTVL.

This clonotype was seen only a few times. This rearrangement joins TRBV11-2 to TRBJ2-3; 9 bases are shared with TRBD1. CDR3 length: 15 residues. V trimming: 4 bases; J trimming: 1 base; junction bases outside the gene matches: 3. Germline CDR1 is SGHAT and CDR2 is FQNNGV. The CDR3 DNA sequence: TGTGCCAGCAGCTACCGGGACAGGGGCACAGATACGCAGTATTTT. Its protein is CASSYRDRGTDTQYF.

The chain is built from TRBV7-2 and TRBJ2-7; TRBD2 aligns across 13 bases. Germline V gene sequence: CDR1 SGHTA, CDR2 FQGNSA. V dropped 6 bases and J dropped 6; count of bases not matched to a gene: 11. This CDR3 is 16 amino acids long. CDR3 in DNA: TGTGCCAGCAGTTTGTGGACTAGCGGGGGCCCCTTCGAGCAGTACTTC. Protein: CASSLWTSGGPFEQYF.

The CDR3 DNA is TGTGCCAGCAGCTTTCGGGATACGCAGTATTTT. Amino acid sequence: CASSFRDTQYF. The chain combines TRBV7-2 with TRBJ2-3, with unresolved D. The CDR3 consists of 11 residues. Per germline, CDR1 SGHTA and CDR2 FQGNSA. Trimming cost V 3 bases and J 6 bases, with 4 bases left between them.

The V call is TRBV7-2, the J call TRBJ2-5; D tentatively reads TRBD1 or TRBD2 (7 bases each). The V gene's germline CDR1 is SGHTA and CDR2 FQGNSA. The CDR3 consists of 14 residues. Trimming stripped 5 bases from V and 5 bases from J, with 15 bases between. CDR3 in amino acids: CASSLWEGAETQYF. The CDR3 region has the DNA TGTGCCAGCAGCCTGTGGGAGGGGGCGGAGACCCAGTACTTC.

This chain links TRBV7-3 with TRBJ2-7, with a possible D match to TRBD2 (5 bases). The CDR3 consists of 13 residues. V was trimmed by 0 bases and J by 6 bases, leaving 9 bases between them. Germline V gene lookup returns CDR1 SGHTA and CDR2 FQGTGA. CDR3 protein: CASSLTELGEQYF. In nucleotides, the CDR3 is TGTGCCAGCAGCTTAACCGAACTAGGCGAGCAGTACTTC.

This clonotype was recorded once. Here the CDR3 reads CASSSGQSSYNEQFF. CDR3 nucleotide sequence: TGTGCCAGCAGCTCGGGACAGAGCTCCTACAATGAGCAGTTCTTC. The chain recombines TRBV5-6 with TRBJ2-1, with 7 bases matching TRBD1. Per the germline V gene, CDR1 is SGHDT and CDR2 is YYEEEE. With V trimmed by 3 bases and J by 0 bases, 3 bases remained unmatched. The CDR3 totals 15 residues.

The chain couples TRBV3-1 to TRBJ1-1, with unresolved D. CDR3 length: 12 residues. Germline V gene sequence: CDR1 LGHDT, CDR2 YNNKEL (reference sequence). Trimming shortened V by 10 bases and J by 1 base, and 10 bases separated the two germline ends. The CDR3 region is CATSVGNTEAFF. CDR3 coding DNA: TGTGCCACGTCAGTGGGGAACACTGAAGCTTTCTTT.

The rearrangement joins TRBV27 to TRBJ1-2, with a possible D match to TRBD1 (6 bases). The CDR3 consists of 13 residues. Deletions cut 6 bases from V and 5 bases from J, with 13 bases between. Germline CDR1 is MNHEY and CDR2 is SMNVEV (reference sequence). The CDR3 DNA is TGTGCCAGCAGCGCTTGGGGGACATATGGCTACACCTTC. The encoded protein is CASSAWGTYGYTF.

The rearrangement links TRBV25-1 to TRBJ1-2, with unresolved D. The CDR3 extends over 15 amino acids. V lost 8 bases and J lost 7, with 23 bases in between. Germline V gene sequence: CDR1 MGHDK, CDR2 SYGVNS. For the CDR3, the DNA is TGTGCCAGCCTTTCCCGGACGGTAAACTATGGTGGCTACACCTTC. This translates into CASLSRTVNYGGYTF.

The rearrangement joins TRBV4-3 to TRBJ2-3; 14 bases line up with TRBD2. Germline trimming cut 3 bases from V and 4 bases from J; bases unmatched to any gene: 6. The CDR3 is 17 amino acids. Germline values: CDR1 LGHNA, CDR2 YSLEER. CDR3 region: CASSHRPTSGGADTQYF. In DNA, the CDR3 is TGCGCCAGCAGCCACAGACCGACTAGCGGGGGGGCAGATACGCAGTATTTT.

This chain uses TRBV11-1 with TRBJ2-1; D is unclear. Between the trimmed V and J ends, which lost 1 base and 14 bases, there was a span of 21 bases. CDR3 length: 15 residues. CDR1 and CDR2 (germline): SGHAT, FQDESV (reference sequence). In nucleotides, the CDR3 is TGTGCCAGCAGCTTAGGGCCACTCCCTGGGCTGTCTGAGTTCTTC. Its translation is CASSLGPLPGLSEFF.

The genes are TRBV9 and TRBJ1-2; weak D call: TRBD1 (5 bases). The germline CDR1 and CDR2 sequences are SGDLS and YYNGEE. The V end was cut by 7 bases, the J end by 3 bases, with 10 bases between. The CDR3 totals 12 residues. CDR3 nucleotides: TGTGCCAGCTCAATGGGGGACTATGGCTACACCTTC. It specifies CASSMGDYGYTF. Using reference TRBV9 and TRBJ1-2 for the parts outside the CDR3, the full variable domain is DSGVTQTPKHLITATGQRVTLRCSPRSGDLSVYWYQQSLDQGLQFLIQYYNGEERAKGNILERFSAQQFPDLHSELNLSSLELGDSALYFCASSMGDYGYTFGSGTRLTVV.